These T cell receptor beta chains were read from a single sample in a study of identical twins. TCRdb used MiXCR to reprocess the 5' RACE reads, holding one entry per CDR3 protein. This sample has around 550,000 distinct CDR3 sequences, with approximately 16% found just once. The data also belong to a second study, concerning yellow fever vaccine responses in identical twins.

The sequencing sample was made of CD4+ T cells sorted from blood. The receptors stem from a woman aged 18 to 35 in good health. The CDR3 runs from the conserved cysteine through the conserved F or W. Some rows have no size entry. The others give once, few or many, or a class for an expanded clone.

CASSMGDRASGELFF,few,TRBV7-2
CASSLRGADTEAFF,few,TRBV5-1
CASSSMGRSVDTQYF,many,TRBV7-2
CASSPWPPGAQETQYF,few,TRBV7-7
CASSAMRNTEAFF,-,TRBV7-9
CASSMTSAGTGELFF,-,TRBV11-2
CSARDSTGLNEKLFF,-,TRBV20-1
CASRAGSVITEAFF,-,TRBV6-1
CASSRQDFGNIQYF,few,TRBV12-3/TRBV12-4
CASSQNPLNTEAFF,-,TRBV14
CASSKGQGGYEQYF,many,TRBV12-3/TRBV12-4
CASSQPPGGTGELFF,few,TRBV6-1
CSAAHPNYGYTF,few,TRBV20-1
CASRGQGRGYTF,-,TRBV28
CASNRGQGTYEQYF,few,TRBV6-1
CASSPYEGRGEAFF,few,TRBV12-3/TRBV12-4
CASSLARRFDTSSYNEQFF,-,TRBV12-3/TRBV12-4
CSVSLASQDEQFF,few,TRBV29-1
CASSFPPVGARVTGELFF,few,TRBV5-5
CAIWGGLDYTDTQYF,many,TRBV10-3
CASSTWSSYEQYF,-,TRBV7-2
CTFCFRSTGSISGANVLTF,-,TRBV2
CASRRGTSGYEQYF,-,TRBV6-1
CASTRAMAGGNTQYF,-,TRBV28
CASRKTRDYQETQYF,-,TRBV5-1
CAIGKMAGDADTQYF,-,TRBV10-3
CSAKKRVPQETQYF,-,TRBV20-1
CASSQDYEGAFF,-,TRBV3-1
CASSGFGMPSYNEQFF,-,TRBV5-1
CSVVAGVGPDTQYF,many,TRBV29-1
CASSLTLQGANYGYTF,-,TRBV6-2/TRBV6-3
CASTTVDNSPLHF,-,TRBV5-6
CASSSSRLYNEQFF,-,TRBV12-3/TRBV12-4
CAISDAVELFF,-,TRBV10-3
CASSLGGSQETQYF,many,TRBV5-1
CASSLQGSNSPLHF,few,TRBV11-2
CASSSTGTPYGYTF,-,TRBV28
CASRFLDTQYF,few,TRBV3-1
CASSFSGTGANVLTF,-,TRBV27
CATSHILSAGVYEQFF,few,TRBV15
CASSIASGWSEQFF,-,TRBV19
CASSLDLSNQPQHF,few,TRBV18
CASSSRGPGTGNTIYF,few,TRBV27
CASSPTRGSNEQFF,-,TRBV18
CASSPDHSGANVLTF,few,TRBV28
CASSSQGVGTDTQYF,-,TRBV7-6
CASRTSEIPTEAFF,-,TRBV12-3/TRBV12-4
CASSVEGGGSYNEQFF,few,TRBV9
CSVTGAFSYNEQFF,-,TRBV29-1
CASSEISVDTQYF,-,TRBV11-3
CATSDAGFTVGSYNEQFF,many,TRBV24-1
CATSVSRQGRDEQFF,few,TRBV24-1
CATSDTGAGGEQFF,-,TRBV24-1
CASILDSLGFEQFF,few,TRBV12-3/TRBV12-4
CASSYSTSRNTGELFF,few,TRBV6-5
CASRTYNEQFF,many,TRBV28
CASSQPGGSYEQYF,many,TRBV4-1
CASSTDRVSEQFF,-,TRBV6-1
CASSPGPLLGELFF,few,TRBV6-1